This T cell receptor beta chain emerged from a study of T cell responses to AZD1222 COVID-19 vaccine. The study, taken as a whole, reports: Per reports, nearly half of all spike-specific TCRs target regions that are unmutated in variants.

Remarks on this clone: The antigen is unknown.

This CDR3 spans 16 amino acids. Germline V CDR1 and CDR2: MRHNA, SNTAGT. V lost 2 bases and J lost 7; bases outside the gene matches: 7. Only in-frame clones appear in the TCRdb table, and some are missing; sequencing was by immunoSEQ multiplex PCR. Of approximately 110,000 clones listed, approximately 90% were seen once; the top ten hold 6.5%. The receptor comes from an adult who received the AZD1222 COVID-19 vaccine. V gene TRBV6-4 combines with J gene TRBJ1-6; 8 bases line up with TRBD1. The source material was peripheral blood, sampled 28 days after the second AZD1222 dose. CDR3 nucleotide sequence: TGTGCCAGCAGTGACCCCGGACAGGGTTGCAATTCACCCCTCCACTTT. As protein: CASSDPGQGCNSPLHF.